This is a list of T cell receptor beta chains from one sample in a study of T cells after yellow fever vaccination. TCRdb passed the 5' RACE reads through MiXCR, listing each CDR3 protein once. The sample lists under 300,000 distinct CDR3 sequences; less than 7.5% were seen once. The source was CD4+ T cells sorted from PBMCs, collected on the day of the yellow fever booster vaccination. These receptors were taken from a man aged 25-45 years who received the YFV17D yellow fever vaccine. Each CDR3 is given with its conserved first and last residue. D genes are given only for firm matches. Size values are once, few and many counts, or a class for expanded clones, and some rows have none.

v_gene	d_gene	len	j_gene	abundance	CDR3aa	CDR3nt
TRBV5-1	TRBD1	17	TRBJ2-6	-	CASSLGQGDTGASVLTF	TGCGCCAGCAGCCTGGGACAGGGTGATACTGGGGCCAGCGTCCTGACTTTC
TRBV20-1	-	15	TRBJ1-5	few	CSATPQTGYGQPQHF	TGCAGTGCCACGCCTCAAACAGGGTATGGTCAGCCCCAGCATTTT
TRBV25-1	TRBD1	14	TRBJ2-5	many	CASSESGGEETQYF	TGTGCCAGCAGTGAATCAGGGGGCGAAGAGACCCAGTACTTC
TRBV5-1	-	12	TRBJ2-1	-	CASSRPSNEQFF	TGCGCAAGCAGCCGCCCCAGCAATGAGCAGTTCTTC
TRBV20-1	TRBD2	17	TRBJ2-1	-	CSATEQPLASWGNEQFF	TGCAGTGCTACCGAACAACCACTAGCGTCTTGGGGCAATGAGCAGTTCTTC
TRBV29-1	TRBD1	16	TRBJ2-3	many	CSVVIGQGAAQGAQYF	TGCAGCGTTGTGATTGGGCAGGGGGCTGCCCAGGGGGCGCAGTATTTT
TRBV10-3	TRBD1	15	TRBJ2-7	-	CAISEPTQGAGEQYF	TGTGCCATCAGTGAGCCGACACAGGGGGCGGGCGAGCAGTACTTC
TRBV12-3/TRBV12-4	-	12	TRBJ2-3	-	CCFRGVGDTQYF	TGCTGCTTTAGGGGAGTGGGTGATACGCAGTATTTT
TRBV27	-	18	TRBJ2-7	-	CASRPTLHGPSLTYEQYF	TGTGCCAGCAGGCCCACCCTCCACGGGCCTTCACTAACCTACGAGCAGTACTTC
TRBV20-1	-	11	TRBJ2-3	-	CSVNIPDTQYF	TGCAGTGTGAATATTCCGGATACGCAGTATTTT
TRBV5-6	-	17	TRBJ2-2	-	CASSTLGVEANTGELFF	TGTGCCAGCAGTACTCTCGGGGTGGAAGCGAACACCGGGGAGCTGTTTTTT
TRBV5-1	-	14	TRBJ2-1	few	CASDSSIPPFEQFF	TGCGCCAGCGACTCCTCAATACCTCCATTTGAGCAGTTCTTC
TRBV5-1	TRBD2	15	TRBJ2-1	few	CASSPTGTSSVEQFF	TGCGCCAGCAGCCCTACCGGGACTAGCTCCGTTGAGCAGTTCTTC
TRBV20-1	-	12	TRBJ1-2	-	CSAGRQDPLHTF	TGCAGTGCTGGGAGACAGGATCCGTTGCACACCTTC
TRBV7-6	-	14	TRBJ2-7	few	CASSSTGTPTEQYF	TGTGCCAGCAGCTCGACCGGGACACCGACAGAGCAGTACTTC
TRBV3-1	-	13	TRBJ2-5	-	CASSQYSSGTQYF	TGTGCCAGCAGCCAATACTCCTCGGGGACCCAGTACTTC
TRBV28	-	13	TRBJ2-5	few	CASSFGGIGTQYF	TGTGCCAGCAGCTTCGGGGGAATCGGGACCCAGTACTTC
TRBV6-2/TRBV6-3	-	14	TRBJ2-7	-	CASSYLPGSYEQYF	TGTGCCAGCAGTTACCTGCCAGGGTCCTACGAGCAGTACTTC
TRBV10-3	-	18	TRBJ2-3	-	CATQALGRTREITDTQYF	TGTGCCACCCAAGCACTGGGTAGAACAAGAGAAATCACAGATACGCAGTATTTT
TRBV5-1	-	12	TRBJ1-1	many	CASSLDGYEAFF	TGCGCCAGCAGCTTGGACGGGTATGAAGCTTTCTTT
TRBV28	TRBD1	17	TRBJ2-1	-	CASRPPPGQGPYNEQFF	TGTGCCAGCAGGCCACCCCCCGGACAGGGCCCCTACAATGAGCAGTTCTTC
TRBV29-1	-	14	TRBJ1-1	many	CSVEVGGPNTEAFF	TGCAGCGTTGAAGTTGGAGGGCCCAACACTGAAGCTTTCTTT
TRBV5-6	-	12	TRBJ1-1	-	CASSLVRSEAFF	TGTGCCAGCAGCTTGGTAAGGAGTGAAGCTTTCTTT
TRBV5-1	-	14	TRBJ2-5	many	CASSLIMYQETQYF	TGCGCCAGCAGCTTGATAATGTACCAAGAGACCCAGTACTTC
TRBV20-1	-	14	TRBJ2-1	-	CSASTPGSYNEQFF	TGCAGTGCCAGCACTCCGGGGTCCTACAATGAGCAGTTCTTC
TRBV20-1	TRBD2	12	TRBJ2-7	-	CSCGTTRYEQYF	TGCAGTTGCGGGACTACGAGATACGAGCAGTACTTC
TRBV5-1	-	15	TRBJ2-7	-	CASSTEPGRSGLQYF	TGCGCCAGCAGCACAGAACCGGGCCGGTCTGGGCTGCAGTACTTC
TRBV11-2	TRBD1	15	TRBJ2-1	few	CASSLVFGRGMQQFF	TGTGCCAGCAGCTTAGTGTTTGGCAGGGGGATGCAGCAGTTCTTC
TRBV5-4	-	17	TRBJ2-3	-	CASSLDLWGIGTDTQYF	TGTGCCAGCAGCTTGGACCTGTGGGGGATCGGCACAGATACGCAGTATTTT
TRBV12-3/TRBV12-4	-	16	TRBJ2-6	-	CASSLGTTSGANVLTF	TGTGCCAGCAGTTTAGGGACAACCTCTGGGGCCAACGTCCTGACTTTC
TRBV18	-	13	TRBJ1-1	-	CASSPLVNTEAFF	TGTGCCAGCTCACCTTTGGTGAACACTGAAGCTTTCTTT
TRBV27	-	15	TRBJ2-1	few	CASSLSQTNSNEQFF	TGTGCCAGCAGTTTATCCCAGACGAACAGCAATGAGCAGTTCTTC
TRBV28	-	12	TRBJ2-5	many	CASSLSQGTQYF	TGTGCCAGCAGTTTAAGTCAAGGGACCCAGTACTTC
TRBV24-1	-	14	TRBJ2-1	few	CATSDPTGGGEQFF	TGTGCCACCAGTGACCCCACTGGAGGCGGTGAGCAGTTCTTC
TRBV4-1	-	15	TRBJ2-6	-	CASSPRANGANVLTF	TGCGCCAGCAGTCCACGGGCTAATGGGGCCAACGTCCTGACTTTC
TRBV7-2	-	15	TRBJ1-3	many	CASSLGPGSGNTIYF	TGTGCCAGCAGCTTAGGCCCTGGGTCTGGAAACACCATATATTTT
TRBV3-1	TRBD2	14	TRBJ2-7	-	CASSLLSGDYEQYF	TGTGCCAGCAGCCTTCTTAGCGGGGACTACGAGCAGTACTTC
TRBV20-1	TRBD1	15	TRBJ2-7	few	CSAGDGQGEIYEQYF	TGCAGTGCTGGCGACGGACAGGGAGAGATATACGAGCAGTACTTC
TRBV2	TRBD1	14	TRBJ2-5	many	CASSKRTGEETQYF	TGTGCCAGCAGTAAGAGGACAGGGGAAGAGACCCAGTACTTC
TRBV6-2/TRBV6-3	-	15	TRBJ2-7	many	CASTKGIGLSYEQYF	TGTGCCAGCACCAAAGGTATTGGATTGTCCTACGAGCAGTACTTC
TRBV4-3	TRBD2	17	TRBJ2-2	many	CASSQPPLAGSTGELFF	TGCGCCAGCAGCCAACCTCCCTTAGCGGGGAGCACCGGGGAGCTGTTTTTT
TRBV11-1	-	13	TRBJ2-1	many	CASSLAGANEQFF	TGTGCCAGCAGCCTGGCGGGGGCCAATGAGCAGTTCTTC
TRBV12-5	-	13	TRBJ2-5	few	CASGLGEVETQYF	TGTGCTAGTGGTTTGGGGGAGGTGGAGACCCAGTACTTC
TRBV7-9	-	11	TRBJ2-7	few	CASSIGVEQYF	TGTGCCAGCAGCATAGGGGTCGAGCAGTACTTC
TRBV12-3/TRBV12-4	-	15	TRBJ1-5	few	CASSLGTASGKPQHF	TGTGCCAGCAGTTTAGGGACGGCCAGCGGGAAGCCCCAGCATTTT
TRBV20-1	-	16	TRBJ2-2	many	CSARDRRPIAPGELFF	TGCAGTGCTAGAGATCGTCGGCCGATCGCGCCCGGGGAGCTGTTTTTT
TRBV10-2	-	16	TRBJ2-2	-	CASRTSGRRYTGELFF	TGCGCCAGCAGGACCTCAGGGCGGCGATACACCGGGGAGCTGTTTTTT
TRBV29-1	TRBD2	12	TRBJ2-1	-	CSVDTGRNEQFF	TGCAGCGTTGACACCGGGAGGAATGAGCAGTTCTTC
TRBV29-1	-	13	TRBJ1-2	few	CSVDSGRAYGYTF	TGCAGCGTTGATTCGGGCAGGGCGTATGGCTACACCTTC
TRBV5-1	TRBD2	18	TRBJ2-3	-	CASSLDLAGAGGTDTQYF	TGCGCCAGCAGCTTGGATCTAGCGGGAGCGGGGGGCACAGATACGCAGTATTTT
TRBV20-1	TRBD2	14	TRBJ2-5	many	CSASHSRGVETQYF	TGCAGTGCTAGTCACAGTCGGGGGGTAGAGACCCAGTACTTC
TRBV29-1	-	12	TRBJ2-3	many	CSVVPATDTQYF	TGCAGCGTTGTCCCAGCCACAGATACGCAGTATTTT
TRBV5-1	-	15	TRBJ1-1	many	CASSPLGREFYEAFF	TGCGCCAGCAGCCCGCTCGGGAGGGAATTCTATGAAGCTTTCTTT
TRBV5-1	TRBD2	15	TRBJ2-1	few	CASSFLAGGPSEQFF	TGCGCCAGCAGCTTCTTAGCGGGAGGGCCCTCCGAGCAGTTCTTC
TRBV9	TRBD1	15	TRBJ2-2	few	CASSARQGGTGELFF	TGTGCCAGCAGCGCGAGACAGGGGGGCACCGGGGAGCTGTTTTTT
TRBV12-3/TRBV12-4	TRBD1	14	TRBJ1-4	many	CASSLQGASEKLFF	TGTGCCAGCAGTTTACAGGGGGCGAGTGAAAAACTGTTTTTT
TRBV11-2	-	14	TRBJ2-7	-	CASSLTQGYHEQYF	TGTGCCAGCAGCTTAACTCAGGGGTACCACGAGCAGTACTTC